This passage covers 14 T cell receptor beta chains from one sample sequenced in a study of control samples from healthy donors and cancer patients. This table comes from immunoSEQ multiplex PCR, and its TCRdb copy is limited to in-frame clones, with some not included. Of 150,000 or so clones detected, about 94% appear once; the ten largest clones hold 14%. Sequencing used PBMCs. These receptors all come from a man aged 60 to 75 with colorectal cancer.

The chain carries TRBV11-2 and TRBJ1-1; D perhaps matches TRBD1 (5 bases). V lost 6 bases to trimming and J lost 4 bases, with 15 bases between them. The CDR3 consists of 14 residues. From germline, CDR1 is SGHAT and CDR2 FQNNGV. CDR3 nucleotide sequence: TGTGCCAGCAGACATCCCGGAAGGGGCACTGAAGCTTTCTTT. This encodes CASRHPGRGTEAFF.

The CDR3 reads CASSLTATGGNDGELFF. CDR3 coding DNA: TGCGCCAGCAGCTTGACAGCGACAGGGGGCAATGACGGGGAGCTGTTTTTT. This chain uses TRBV5-1 with TRBJ2-2, with 10 bases matching TRBD1. J lost 7 bases, V lost 1 base, and 10 bases had no gene match. CDR3 size: 17 residues. Germline V gene sequence: CDR1 SGHRS, CDR2 YFSETQ. Complete variable domain (other parts from reference TRBV5-1 and TRBJ2-2): KAGVTQTPRYLIKTRGQQVTLSCSPISGHRSVSWYQQTPGQGLQFLFEYFSETQRNKGNFPGRFSGRQFSNSRSEMNVSTLELGDSALYLCASSLTATGGNDGELFFGEGSRLTVL.

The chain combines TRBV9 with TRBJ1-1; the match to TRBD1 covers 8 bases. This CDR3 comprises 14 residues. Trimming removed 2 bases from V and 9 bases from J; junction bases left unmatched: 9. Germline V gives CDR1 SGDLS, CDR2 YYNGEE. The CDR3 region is CASSVAGTGMKAFF. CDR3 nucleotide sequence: TGTGCCAGCAGCGTTGCCGGGACAGGCATGAAAGCTTTCTTT.

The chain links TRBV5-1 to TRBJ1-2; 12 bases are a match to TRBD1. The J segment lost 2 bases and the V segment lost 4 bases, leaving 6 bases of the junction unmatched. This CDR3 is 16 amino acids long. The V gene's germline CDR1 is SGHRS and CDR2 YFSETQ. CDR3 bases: TGCGCCAGCAGCCGGGGACAGGGGGCGTCCAACTATGGCTACACCTTC. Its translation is CASSRGQGASNYGYTF. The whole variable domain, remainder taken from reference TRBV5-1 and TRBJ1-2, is KAGVTQTPRYLIKTRGQQVTLSCSPISGHRSVSWYQQTPGQGLQFLFEYFSETQRNKGNFPGRFSGRQFSNSRSEMNVSTLELGDSALYLCASSRGQGASNYGYTFGSGTRLTVV.

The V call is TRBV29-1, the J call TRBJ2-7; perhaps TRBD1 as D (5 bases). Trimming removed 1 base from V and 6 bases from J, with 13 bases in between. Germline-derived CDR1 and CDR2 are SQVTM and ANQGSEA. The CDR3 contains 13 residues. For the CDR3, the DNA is TGCAGCGTTGAAGGGCAGGGTACCCTCGAGCAGTACTTC. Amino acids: CSVEGQGTLEQYF.

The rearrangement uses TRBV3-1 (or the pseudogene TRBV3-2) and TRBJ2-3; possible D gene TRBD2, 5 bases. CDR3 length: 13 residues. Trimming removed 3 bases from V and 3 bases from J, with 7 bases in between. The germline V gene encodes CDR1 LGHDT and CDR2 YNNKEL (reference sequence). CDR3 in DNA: TGTGCCAGCAGCCAGGGCGGGACAGATACGCAGTATTTT. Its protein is CASSQGGTDTQYF.

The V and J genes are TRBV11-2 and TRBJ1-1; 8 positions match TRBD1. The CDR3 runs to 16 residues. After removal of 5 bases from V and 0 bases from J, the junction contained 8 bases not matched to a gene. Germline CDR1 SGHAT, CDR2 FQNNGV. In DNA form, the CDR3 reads TGTGCCAGCAGCCCACGACAGGGGCGGTTGAACACTGAAGCTTTCTTT. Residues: CASSPRQGRLNTEAFF.

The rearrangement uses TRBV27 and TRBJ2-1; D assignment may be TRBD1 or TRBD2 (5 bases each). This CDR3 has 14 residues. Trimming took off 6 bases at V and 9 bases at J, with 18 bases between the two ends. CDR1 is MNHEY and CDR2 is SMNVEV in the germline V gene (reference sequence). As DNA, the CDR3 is TGTGCCAGCAGCGGGACCCAATACATGAGTGAGCAGTTCTTC. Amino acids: CASSGTQYMSEQFF.

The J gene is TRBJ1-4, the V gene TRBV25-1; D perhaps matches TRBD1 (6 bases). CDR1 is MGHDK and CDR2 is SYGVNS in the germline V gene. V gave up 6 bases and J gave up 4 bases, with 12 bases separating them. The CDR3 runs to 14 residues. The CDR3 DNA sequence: TGTGCCAGCAGAGCCGGGACAAATAATGAAAAACTGTTTTTT. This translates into CASRAGTNNEKLFF.

The CDR3 coding sequence is TGTGCCAGCAGCCCCCGACAGGGGGCGGGCACTGAAGCTTTCTTT. This encodes CASSPRQGAGTEAFF. The chain is built from TRBV11-2 and TRBJ1-1; the match to TRBD1 covers 10 bases. Trimming removed 5 bases from V and 4 bases from J; junction bases left unmatched: 7. This CDR3 has 15 amino acids. CDR1 and CDR2 (germline): SGHAT, FQNNGV.

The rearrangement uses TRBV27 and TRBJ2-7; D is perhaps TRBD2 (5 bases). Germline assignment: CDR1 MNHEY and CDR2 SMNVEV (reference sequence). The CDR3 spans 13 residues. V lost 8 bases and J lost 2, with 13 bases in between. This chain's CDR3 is CASAFGDPYEQYF. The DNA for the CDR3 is TGTGCCAGCGCCTTCGGGGATCCCTACGAGCAGTACTTC.

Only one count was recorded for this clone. The CDR3, as DNA: TGCGCCAGCAGCCAAGATTATACAGGGGAGGACACTGAAGCTTTCTTT. Translating it yields CASSQDYTGEDTEAFF. The rearrangement uses TRBV4-3 and TRBJ1-1, with 7 bases that match TRBD1. This CDR3 spans 16 amino acids. Germline loops: CDR1 LGHNA, CDR2 YSLEER. V gave up 0 bases and J gave up 3 bases; unmatched junction bases: 7.

In DNA form, the CDR3 reads TGTGCCACCCGACCTCCAGGGGTGGGACAGCCCCAGCATTTT. Translating it yields CATRPPGVGQPQHF. This rearrangement joins TRBV10-3 to TRBJ1-5, with D possibly matching TRBD1 (6 bases). The CDR3 has 14 residues. The V end lost 10 bases, the J end lost 7 bases, and 20 bases lay between the germline ends. The germline V gene has CDR1 ENHRY and CDR2 SYGVKD.

Here the CDR3 DNA reads TGTGCCAGCAGCTTAGATCAGGTCGGGAATCAGCCCCAGCATTTT. The encoded protein is CASSLDQVGNQPQHF. The rearrangement links TRBV11-2 to TRBJ1-5; no definite D call. V lost 0 bases and J 4 bases, leaving 10 bases between the germline ends. In germline, CDR1 is SGHAT, CDR2 FQNNGV. The CDR3 length is 15 residues.